This T cell receptor beta chain was retrieved from a study of OX40 agonist ivuxolimab in advanced cancers. Germline CDR1 is SGHDT and CDR2 is YYEEEE. The CDR3 is 15 amino acids. V lost 1 base and J 4 bases, leaving 14 bases between the germline ends. TCRdb's table, derived via immunoSEQ multiplex PCR, lists solely in-frame clones and lacks some. Seen here are some 60,000 clones, 87% observed once, and the top ten hold 5.2%. This chain joins TRBV5-6 and TRBJ2-5; D is uncertain. The TCR sequence derives from an adult with an advanced solid tumor such as melanoma, head and neck, liver or kidney cancer. Here the sequenced sample was CD4+ or CD8+ T cells sorted from blood, taken in a trial of the OX40 agonist ivuxolimab. The CDR3 DNA is TGTGCCAGCAGCTTGAGGTCGCCCCACCGAGAGACCCAGTACTTC. Its protein is CASSLRSPHRETQYF. The whole variable domain, filled in from reference TRBV5-6 and TRBJ2-5, reads DAGVTQSPTHLIKTRGQQVTLRCSPKSGHDTVSWYQQALGQGPQFIFQYYEEEERQRGNFPDRFSGHQFPNYSSELNVNALLLGDSALYLCASSLRSPHRETQYFGPGTRLLVL.